These 32 T cell receptor beta chains came from one sample sequenced in a study of shared clonotypes between healthy human individuals. The assay was immunoSEQ multiplex PCR, and TCRdb's table has in-frame clones only and misses some. The table lists approximately 1,000,000 clones, about four fifths of them singletons, with under 0.65% in the top ten. The material sequenced was memory CD4+ T cells from PBMCs. Subset specified: CD45RA-negative fraction. These receptors all come from a man aged 18 to 35 in good health. Some clones in this sample may be carry-over from other donors' samples.

V and J are TRBV4-2 and TRBJ2-4; D possibly corresponds to TRBD1 (6 bases). V dropped 3 bases and J dropped 8 bases, with 14 bases sitting between them. The length of the CDR3 is 14 residues. Germline V gives CDR1 LGHNA, CDR2 YNFKEQ. This CDR3 reads CASSQEAEGDIQYF. The DNA of the CDR3 is TGTGCCAGCAGCCAGGAAGCAGAGGGGGACATTCAGTACTTC.

The CDR3 region has the DNA TGTGCCAGCAGTTCGACCAATTTCGAGTACTTC. It codes for CASSSTNFEYF. The chain carries TRBV6-1 and TRBJ2-7, with unresolved D. Germline CDR1 is MNHNS and CDR2 is SASEGT. This CDR3 region has 11 residues. V was cut by 5 bases and J by 11 bases, with 13 bases left in between.

This clone was observed a single time. Here the CDR3 reads CASRLSIYPNEQFF. CDR3 nucleotides: TGTGCCAGCAGGTTAAGTATCTATCCCAATGAGCAGTTCTTC. The chain employs TRBV28 and TRBJ2-1; D ambiguous. Trimming left V 6 bases short and J 6 bases short, with 15 bases between. This CDR3 comprises 14 residues. The germline V gene has CDR1 MDHEN and CDR2 SYDVKM.

The chain couples TRBV4-2 to TRBJ2-7; 15 bases match TRBD2. V was pared by 3 bases and J by 7 bases, with 10 bases of the junction left unmatched. The CDR3 runs to 17 residues. In germline, CDR1 is LGHNA, CDR2 YNFKEQ. The CDR3 is CASSQGTSGRLSLEQYF. CDR3 sequence (DNA): TGTGCCAGCAGCCAGGGGACTAGCGGGAGGCTCAGTTTGGAGCAGTACTTC.

This sequence joins TRBV7-9 and TRBJ2-6, with unresolved D. The V gene lost 5 bases and the J gene lost 0 bases, with 14 bases spanning the gap. The CDR3 runs to 17 residues. The germline V gene encodes CDR1 SEHNR and CDR2 FQNEAQ (reference sequence). CDR3 region: CASSPQALFSGANVLTF. The CDR3 DNA reads TGTGCCAGCAGCCCCCAGGCTCTATTCTCTGGGGCCAACGTCCTGACTTTC.

This clone has only a few counts. The V and J genes are TRBV2 and TRBJ1-2, with D hard to call. Germline loops: CDR1 SNHLY, CDR2 FYNNEI. CDR3 length equals 14 residues. Trimming took off 3 bases at V and 11 bases at J, with 19 bases between the two ends. As DNA, the CDR3 is TGTGCCAGCAGTGACCCCACGGCTGCGTTTATGTACACCTTC. It encodes CASSDPTAAFMYTF.

The count of this clone is one. The chain employs TRBV4-1 and TRBJ1-4; TRBD1 is a possible D gene (6 bases). CDR3 length: 16 amino acids. Trimming removed 0 bases at V and 6 bases at J, with 14 bases between. Germline V lookup: CDR1 MGHRA, CDR2 YSYEKL. In DNA, the CDR3 is TGCGCCAGCAGCCAAGACGGCACGGGGGCGGATGAAAAACTGTTTTTT. Its translation: CASSQDGTGADEKLFF.

The rearrangement uses TRBV25-1 and TRBJ2-5; no reliable D call. CDR3 size: 15 residues. Between the trimmed V and J ends, which lost 5 bases and 5 bases, there was a span of 18 bases. From germline, CDR1 is MGHDK and CDR2 SYGVNS. This CDR3 is CASSSFLSPGETQYF. In nucleotides, the CDR3 is TGTGCCAGCAGTTCCTTCCTCTCTCCTGGGGAGACCCAGTACTTC.

The chain employs TRBV14 and TRBJ1-1; TRBD1 is a possible D gene (6 bases). This CDR3 spans 15 amino acids. V shed 1 base and J shed 1 base, with 10 bases lying between them. Looked up from germline, CDR1 is SGHDN and CDR2 is FVKESK. CDR3 protein: CASSQATGKNTEAFF. CDR3 nucleotides: TGTGCCAGCAGCCAAGCAACAGGGAAGAACACTGAAGCTTTCTTT.

The gene calls are TRBV6-1 and TRBJ1-2, with D maybe TRBD1 (6 bases). The germline V and J ends were trimmed by 7 bases and 6 bases, with 21 bases remaining between them. The CDR3 has 15 amino acids. The germline V gene has CDR1 MNHNS and CDR2 SASEGT. Here the CDR3 DNA reads TGTGCCAGCATCACACAGGGCCGACCTAGTGATGGCTACACCTTC. Protein: CASITQGRPSDGYTF.

This chain connects TRBV9 to TRBJ2-7; no reliable D call. This CDR3 comprises 14 residues. V gave up 4 bases and J gave up 2 bases, with 13 bases separating them. Germline CDR1 SGDLS, CDR2 YYNGEE. DNA for the CDR3: TGTGCCAGCAGCCCCGGGTCACAAACCTACGAGCAGTACTTC. Translation gives CASSPGSQTYEQYF.

The chain recombines TRBV5-1 with TRBJ2-1; unclear D gene. CDR3 length: 13 residues. The V and J ends lost 0 bases and 6 bases respectively, with 7 bases between them. Germline values: CDR1 SGHRS, CDR2 YFSETQ. For the CDR3, the DNA is TGCGCCAGCAGCTTGGGACATATCAATGAGCAGTTCTTC. This translates into CASSLGHINEQFF.

The chain links TRBV11-2 to TRBJ2-7; 7 bases are shared with TRBD2. The CDR3 runs 13 residues. V shed 8 bases and J 6 bases; nucleotides not matched to a gene: 10. Per the germline V gene, CDR1 is SGHAT and CDR2 is FQNNGV. This chain's CDR3 is CASSWRESGEQYF. The CDR3 DNA reads TGTGCCAGCTCATGGCGGGAGAGTGGCGAGCAGTACTTC.

The rearrangement uses TRBV7-9 and TRBJ2-5; weak D call: TRBD1 (6 bases). The germline V gene encodes CDR1 SEHNR and CDR2 FQNEAQ (reference sequence). The CDR3 totals 15 residues. The V end lost 2 bases, the J end lost 0 bases, and 10 bases lay between the germline ends. This CDR3 is CASSLYGTNQETQYF. The CDR3 nucleotides read TGTGCCAGCAGCTTATATGGGACAAACCAAGAGACCCAGTACTTC.

The genes are TRBV11-2 and TRBJ2-3, with D uncertain. Germline V lookup: CDR1 SGHAT, CDR2 FQNNGV. The V and J ends lost 5 bases and 3 bases respectively, with 15 bases between them. This CDR3 contains 15 residues. CDR3 in amino acids: CASSPKLDKTDTQYF. In DNA, the CDR3 is TGTGCCAGCAGCCCGAAACTGGATAAAACAGATACGCAGTATTTT.

In this sample, this clone turned up once. The rearrangement joins TRBV6-1 to TRBJ2-7, with 10 bases matching TRBD2. The germline V gene has CDR1 MNHNS and CDR2 SASEGT. J was trimmed by 5 bases and V by 0 bases; bases with no gene match: 7. The length of the CDR3 is 16 residues. CDR3 loop: CASSEAPSGGRDEQYF. CDR3 nucleotides: TGTGCCAGCAGTGAAGCCCCTAGCGGGGGTAGGGACGAGCAGTACTTC.

This chain connects TRBV6-4 to TRBJ2-7; 7 bases line up with TRBD1. The V gene end was trimmed by 5 bases and the J gene end by 1 base; junction bases not matched to a gene: 5. The length of the CDR3 is 14 residues. The germline V gene encodes CDR1 MRHNA and CDR2 SNTAGT. CDR3 sequence: CASSPDRESYEQYF. The CDR3, as DNA: TGTGCCAGCAGTCCAGACAGGGAGTCCTACGAGCAGTACTTC.

The chain links TRBV10-3 to TRBJ1-2, with TRBD1 as a possible D gene (6 bases). Germline V lookup: CDR1 ENHRY, CDR2 SYGVKD. This CDR3 is 14 amino acids long. The V gene lost 6 bases and the J gene lost 7 bases, with 18 bases spanning the gap. The CDR3 bases are TGTGCCATCAGCCTGGGGAGGGGGGACGGTGGCTACACCTTC. Encoded protein: CAISLGRGDGGYTF.

The chain is built from TRBV27 and TRBJ1-2; D is unclear. The V end was cut by 8 bases, the J end by 5 bases, with 18 bases between. The germline gives CDR1 MNHEY, CDR2 SMNVEV (reference sequence). CDR3 size: 14 residues. The CDR3 nucleotides are TGTGCCAGCGCAAACCTAACTCTCGCTTATGGCTACACCTTC. Translated: CASANLTLAYGYTF.

A note on this clone: This sequence may be a read error, since a much larger clone differs from it by one base. V is TRBV7-2 and J is TRBJ1-1, with 10 bases fitting TRBD1. The CDR3 consists of 14 residues. The V gene's germline CDR1 is SGHTA and CDR2 FQGNSA. J was trimmed by 4 bases and V by 3 bases; bases with no gene match: 2. CDR3 nucleotide sequence: TGTGCCAGCAGCTTGGACAGGGGGATCACTGAAGCTTTCTTT. As protein: CASSLDRGITEAFF.

The rearrangement links TRBV28 to TRBJ1-1; D might be TRBD1 (5 bases). Looked up from germline, CDR1 is MDHEN and CDR2 is SYDVKM. This CDR3 has 15 residues. Trimming cost V 7 bases and J 0 bases, with 15 bases left between them. This chain's CDR3 is CASISLGGVNTEAFF. The DNA for the CDR3 is TGTGCCAGCATCTCTTTGGGGGGAGTGAACACTGAAGCTTTCTTT.

The genes are TRBV5-1 and TRBJ1-1; D remains ambiguous. The CDR3 is 14 residues long. Between the trimmed V and J ends, which lost 7 bases and 1 base, there was a span of 14 bases. Germline loops: CDR1 SGHRS, CDR2 YFSETQ. The chain's CDR3 is CASRSNEGNTEAFF. Here the CDR3 DNA reads TGCGCCAGCCGCAGTAATGAGGGGAACACTGAAGCTTTCTTT.

This clone showed up just once. This chain links TRBV21-1 with TRBJ2-3; the D segment call TRBD1 is taken from the table without a DNA check. TRBV21-1 is shown as a pseudogene. This CDR3 has 18 amino acids. The CDR3: CASSTRKQGAQFTDTQYF. The DNA for the CDR3 is TGTGCCAGCAGCACCCGGAAACAGGGGGCGCAATTTACAGATACGCAGTATTTT.

The chain couples TRBV10-3 to TRBJ2-2; D perhaps matches TRBD2 (5 bases). The CDR3 consists of 14 residues. Trimming took 0 bases from V and 7 from J, leaving 9 bases between them. CDR1 ENHRY and CDR2 SYGVKD come from the germline V gene. The CDR3 spells CAISESESGGELFF. CDR3 nucleotides: TGTGCCATCAGTGAGTCGGAAAGCGGCGGGGAGCTGTTTTTT.

The chain carries TRBV5-1 and TRBJ2-3; 14 nucleotides align to TRBD2. The V segment lost 4 bases and the J segment 4 bases; nucleotides outside the gene matches: 8. Germline V lookup: CDR1 SGHRS, CDR2 YFSETQ. There are 17 residues in the CDR3. CDR3 in amino acids: CASSLGTSGSGADTQYF. The CDR3 region has the DNA TGCGCCAGCAGCCTGGGGACTAGCGGGAGTGGAGCAGATACGCAGTATTTT.

This chain joins TRBV11-1 and TRBJ2-7; D possibly corresponds to TRBD2 (6 bases). The CDR3 extends over 15 amino acids. Germline CDR1 SGHAT, CDR2 FQDESV (reference sequence). V lost 5 bases and J lost 1, with 15 bases in between. CDR3 nucleotide sequence: TGTGCCAGCAGCCAAGAGGGACTGAATTCCTACGAGCAGTACTTC. It codes for CASSQEGLNSYEQYF.

This clone was counted at least ten times. The V gene is TRBV9, the J gene TRBJ1-1; D remains ambiguous. The germline V gene encodes CDR1 SGDLS and CDR2 YYNGEE. Between the trimmed V and J ends, which lost 0 bases and 1 base, there was a span of 16 bases. CDR3 length: 17 amino acids. DNA of the CDR3: TGTGCCAGCAGCGTAGGCAAGGGTCCTCCAAGGAACACTGAAGCTTTCTTT. As protein: CASSVGKGPPRNTEAFF.

The chain recombines TRBV2 with TRBJ2-5; D is undetermined. The germline V gene encodes CDR1 SNHLY and CDR2 FYNNEI. This CDR3 region has 14 residues. The V end was cut by 4 bases, the J end by 1 base, with 10 bases between. The CDR3 region has the DNA TGTGCCAGCAGTGTTTTGTACCGCCAAGAGACCCAGTACTTC. It encodes CASSVLYRQETQYF.

V and J are TRBV6-5 and TRBJ2-3, with TRBD1 as a possible D gene (6 bases). The length of the CDR3 is 13 residues. The V and J ends lost 6 bases and 7 bases respectively, with 14 bases between them. Germline V lookup: CDR1 MNHEY, CDR2 SVGAGI. The DNA for the CDR3 is TGTGCCAGCAGAAATGACAGGCCCTATACGCAGTATTTT. It specifies CASRNDRPYTQYF.

The chain has TRBV18 and TRBJ2-7, with 8 bases fitting TRBD1. V dropped 2 bases and J dropped 6; count of bases not matched to a gene: 6. The CDR3 runs to 14 residues. Germline V CDR1 and CDR2: KGHSH, LQKENI. The CDR3, as DNA: TGTGCCAGCTCACCATGGGCAGGGGGCGGCGAGCAGTACTTC. Translating it yields CASSPWAGGGEQYF.

V is TRBV19 and J is TRBJ2-7; 7 nucleotides match TRBD1. There are 13 residues in the CDR3. The V gene's germline CDR1 is LNHDA and CDR2 SQIVND (reference sequence). J gave up 3 bases and V 3 bases, and 2 bases lay outside the gene matches. The CDR3 DNA sequence: TGTGCCAGTAGTATCGACAGGGACTACGAGCAGTACTTC. It codes for CASSIDRDYEQYF.

This rearrangement joins TRBV28 to TRBJ2-3; 14 bases are shared with TRBD2. The V gene's germline CDR1 is MDHEN and CDR2 SYDVKM. The CDR3 is 18 amino acids. Trimming cost V 5 bases and J 7 bases; bases outside gene matches: 14. The CDR3 protein is CASSGGPTSGRAKNTQYF. The DNA of the CDR3 is TGTGCCAGCAGTGGGGGTCCGACTAGCGGGAGGGCCAAAAATACGCAGTATTTT.